The rows below give T cell receptor beta chains drawn from one sample of a study of cytomegalovirus exposure and HLA in healthy donors. Libraries were prepared by immunoSEQ multiplex PCR; TCRdb keeps only in-frame clonotypes and omits some of them. This table holds more than 90,000 clones, less than 90% found once. The sample consisted of PBMCs. The receptors were sampled from a young man in good health and CMV-seropositive. CDR3s include the opening cysteine and the closing phenylalanine or tryptophan.

TRBV5-1	TRBJ2-2	CASSPSGTGATGELFF
TRBV10-3	TRBJ1-3	CAISASLQGARDTIYF
TRBV6-6	TRBJ2-1	CASRDIADEQFF
TRBV11-2	TRBJ1-4	CASSPGRRNEKLFF
TRBV28	TRBJ2-1	CASYRGAIAGGTSSYNEQFF
TRBV7-8	TRBJ1-1	CASSPPGQGNGGAFF
TRBV4-3	TRBJ1-1	CASSLTSYTEAFF
TRBV2	TRBJ1-2	CASSEFGQTNYGYTF
TRBV18	TRBJ2-2	CASSPRVPNTGELFF
TRBV6-5	TRBJ2-5	CASSRGTSGQETQYF
TRBV4-2	TRBJ2-7	CASSQAHGPYEQYF
TRBV6-4	TRBJ2-2	CASSQGVTGELFF
TRBV7-6	TRBJ1-4	CASSLGQSYEKLFF
TRBV28	TRBJ1-6	CASTLGRSPLHF
TRBV7-2	TRBJ2-7	CASSQTGGFGEQYF
TRBV7-2	TRBJ2-7	CASSYDLGGRSSYEQYF
TRBV7-6	TRBJ2-7	CASSTQGSYEQYF
TRBV30	TRBJ2-7	CAGNRGSGVQYF
TRBV4-2	TRBJ2-1	CASSPGNSGGPVAQFF
TRBV6-5	TRBJ1-1	CASSLGEGGPNTEAFF
TRBV19	TRBJ1-1	CASSIRQDDEAFF
TRBV28	TRBJ2-2	CASSSPDRAVTGELFF
TRBV10-2	TRBJ1-4	CASSIRRGEKLFF
TRBV14	TRBJ2-1	CASSQGSGARDEQFF
TRBV4-2	TRBJ2-3	CASSQDGRGDGTDTQYF
TRBV5-6	TRBJ2-7	CASSQHRGEQYF
TRBV6-6	TRBJ1-1	CASSYSGGGITEAFF
TRBV2	TRBJ1-5	CARGQGKTQPQHF
TRBV9	TRBJ2-3	CASSDALAGVTDTQYF
TRBV19	TRBJ2-7	CASSPGQDHKSSYEQYF
TRBV5-1	TRBJ2-7	CASSLVTPGQGDSKYF
TRBV28	TRBJ1-2	CASTRGGGVRTGYTF
TRBV10-2	TRBJ2-4	CASSPESGNIQYF
TRBV7-2	TRBJ1-6	CASSKQALDSPLHF
TRBV5-6	TRBJ1-2	CASSLGVGAPQYTF